Below, 15 T cell receptor beta chains from the same sample are listed, as sequenced in a study of regulatory T cells in long-lasting Graves disease. Arm-PCR of CDR3 regions and iRepertoire HTBI primers were used to build TCR beta libraries. TCRdb processed the multiplex PCR reads anew with MiXCR; each CDR3 protein has one entry. The sample has about 220,000 distinct CDR3 sequences, around 20% seen once. The time point here: newly diagnosed GD, antithyroid drugs for less than 3 months. PBMCs were the source of the RNA used for TCR sequencing. The sample also formed part of further work on T cells in Graves' hyperthyroidism and ophthalmopathy.

The source was peripheral blood mononuclear cells (PBMCs), collected at new diagnosis, from a patient treated with antithyroid drugs. These receptors were obtained from a woman younger than 45 with Graves disease.

In the case of this clonotype: Being one base from a much bigger clone, this may be a read error. The rearrangement links TRBV6-1 to TRBJ2-1; D not certain. Germline V gene sequence: CDR1 MNHNS, CDR2 SASEGT. The CDR3 runs 14 residues. CDR3 DNA sequence: TGTGCCAGCAGTGAGTCTGAAGAGCACAATGGGCAGTTCTTC. It encodes CASSESEEHNGQFF.

This clonotype was seen repeatedly, ten times or more. The chain carries TRBV3-1 and TRBJ1-2; perhaps TRBD1 as D (6 bases). The CDR3 contains 15 residues. V lost 4 bases to trimming and J lost 5 bases, with 17 bases between them. Germline CDR1 reads LGHDT; CDR2 reads YNNKEL (reference sequence). The DNA of the CDR3 is TGTGCCAGCAGCCGCTACAGGGAAGGAGGATATGGCTACACCTTC. Its translation is CASSRYREGGYGYTF.

This clonotype was observed at least ten times. The chain couples TRBV12-3 or TRBV12-4 to TRBJ1-1, with unresolved D. The CDR3 covers 13 residues. Trimming left V 8 bases short and J 5 bases short, with 15 bases between. For the CDR3, the DNA is TGTGCCAGCTTTACCCCTGTCAGGACTGAAGCTTTCTTT. The encoded protein is CASFTPVRTEAFF.

Note on this clonotype: Possible read error: a much larger clone is one base away. V gene TRBV6-1 combines with J gene TRBJ2-1; D might be TRBD2 (5 bases). Germline loops: CDR1 MNHNS, CDR2 SASEGT. The length of the CDR3 is 10 residues. The CDR3 coding sequence is TGTGTCAGCGGCTTGTATGAGCAGTTCTTC. It encodes CVSGLYEQFF.

In this sample, this clonotype turned up a few times. The gene calls are TRBV20-1 and TRBJ2-5; D is possibly TRBD1 (5 bases). The J call is in doubt because the DNA end fits TRBJ2-1 better. Per the germline V gene, CDR1 is DFQATT and CDR2 is SNEGSKA (reference sequence). The CDR3 sequence is 13 residues long. CDR3: CSVWMARVNEQFF. CDR3 nucleotides: TGCAGTGTATGGATGGCCAGGGTCAATGAGCAGTTCTTC.

This clonotype was found a few times. The V and J genes are TRBV5-4 and TRBJ2-7; no definite D call. The CDR3 contains 13 residues. Germline CDR1 SGHNT, CDR2 YYREEE (reference sequence). Trimming left V 5 bases short and J 7 bases short, with 16 bases between. In nucleotides, the CDR3 is TGTGCCAGCAGTTACGGACGGCGAAATGAGCAGTACTTC. Its translation is CASSYGRRNEQYF.

The chain recombines TRBV12-3 or TRBV12-4 with TRBJ2-3; the D gene is possibly TRBD2 (5 bases). V shed 5 bases and J shed 4 bases, with 13 bases lying between them. This CDR3 has 14 residues. CDR3 amino acids: CASSPLRVADTQYF. CDR3 in DNA: TGTGCCAGCAGTCCTTTGAGGGTCGCAGATACGCAGTATTTT.

Comment on this clonotype: A read error is possible here, since a much larger clone lies one base away. In DNA, the CDR3 is TGTGCCAGCAGCACCCTAGGGGGAAACACCATATATTTT. Translation: CASSTLGGNTIYF. This chain links TRBV7-3 with TRBJ1-3, with unresolved D. The V end was cut by 5 bases, the J end by 4 bases, with 9 bases between. The germline gives CDR1 SGHTA, CDR2 FQGTGA. This CDR3 region has 13 residues.

The rearrangement uses TRBV12-3 or TRBV12-4 and TRBJ1-4; D ambiguous. The CDR3 has 14 amino acids. Trimming took 6 bases from V and 2 from J, leaving 10 bases between them. The CDR3 DNA is TGTGCCAGCAGCATGACGGTTACTAATGAAAAACTGTTTTTT. It specifies CASSMTVTNEKLFF.

This clonotype came up once. V and J are TRBV10-3 and TRBJ1-1; TRBD1 matches at 8 bases. J gave up 5 bases and V 6 bases, and 11 bases lay outside the gene matches. CDR3 size: 15 residues. The V gene's germline CDR1 is ENHRY and CDR2 SYGVKD. CDR3 coding DNA: TGTGCCATCAGACCCGACAGGGGAGGGAAAACTGAAGCTTTCTTT. Translation gives CAIRPDRGGKTEAFF.

In its sample, this clonotype was seen a few times. The chain recombines TRBV9 with TRBJ1-6, with D possibly TRBD1 on 6 matching bases. The germline V and J ends were trimmed by 4 bases and 4 bases, with 18 bases remaining between them. The CDR3 extends over 17 amino acids. Germline-derived CDR1 and CDR2 are SGDLS and YYNGEE. The DNA for the CDR3 is TGTGCCAGCAGCCAGGAGGAAGGGGGGGAATATAATTCACCCCTCCACTTT. Its translation: CASSQEEGGEYNSPLHF. Using reference TRBV9 and TRBJ1-6 for the parts outside the CDR3, the full variable domain is DSGVTQTPKHLITATGQRVTLRCSPRSGDLSVYWYQQSLDQGLQFLIQYYNGEERAKGNILERFSAQQFPDLHSELNLSSLELGDSALYFCASSQEEGGEYNSPLHFGNGTRLTVT.

This clonotype was counted at least ten times. This sequence joins TRBV30 and TRBJ1-1; D might be TRBD1 (5 bases). Trimming left V 1 base short and J 8 bases short, with 5 bases between. The CDR3 runs to 10 residues. Germline lookup yields CDR1 GTSNPN and CDR2 SVGIG (reference sequence). The CDR3 sequence is CAWSGGEAFF. The CDR3 coding sequence is TGTGCCTGGAGTGGGGGGGAAGCTTTCTTT.

This clonotype was observed at least ten times. The chain has TRBV9 and TRBJ1-1; the D gene is possibly TRBD1 (5 bases). This CDR3 is 15 amino acids long. V gave up 2 bases and J gave up 5 bases, with 16 bases separating them. Germline V gives CDR1 SGDLS, CDR2 YYNGEE. CDR3: CASSVIGSGQTEAFF. The CDR3 coding sequence is TGTGCCAGCAGCGTGATCGGGTCAGGGCAAACTGAAGCTTTCTTT.

This clonotype has ten or more counts. This chain links TRBV13 with TRBJ1-2; tentatively, D is TRBD1 (5 bases). The CDR3 consists of 15 residues. V lost 3 bases and J 4 bases, leaving 15 bases between the germline ends. Germline-derived CDR1 and CDR2 are PRHDT and FYEKMQ (reference sequence). CDR3 amino acids: CASSLWDDKSYGYTF. The CDR3 bases are TGTGCCAGCAGCTTGTGGGACGACAAGAGCTATGGCTACACCTTC.

Many counts were recorded for this clonotype. The chain has TRBV10-3 and TRBJ1-5; 10 nucleotides match TRBD1. CDR1 ENHRY and CDR2 SYGVKD come from the germline V gene. This CDR3 comprises 13 residues. Trimming at V came to 6 bases and at J to 5 bases, leaving 1 base not matched to a gene. The CDR3 loop reads CAIRGTGDQPQHF. For the CDR3, the DNA is TGTGCCATCAGGGGGACAGGGGATCAGCCCCAGCATTTT.